A single sample is the source of the 7 T cell receptor beta chains below, sequenced in a study of neoadjuvant anti-PD-1 for oral cavity cancer. Only in-frame clones appear in the TCRdb table, and some are missing; sequencing was by immunoSEQ multiplex PCR. The sample lists approximately 14,000 clones, 60% to 70% seen once, with roughly 2% in the top ten. This specimen was PBMCs, taken before nivolumab (anti-PD-1) treatment. Source of these receptors: a person between 40 and 85 years old with oral cavity squamous cell carcinoma.

This clone was counted only a few times. This chain connects TRBV9 to TRBJ1-6; the D is unclear. The CDR3 covers 14 residues. Germline CDR1 SGDLS, CDR2 YYNGEE. The V end was cut by 0 bases, the J end by 5 bases, with 6 bases between. The CDR3 DNA sequence: TGTGCCAGCAGCGTAGCGCAGGATAATTCACCCCTCCACTTT. It encodes CASSVAQDNSPLHF. Full variable domain (rest looked up from reference TRBV9 and TRBJ1-6): DSGVTQTPKHLITATGQRVTLRCSPRSGDLSVYWYQQSLDQGLQFLIQYYNGEERAKGNILERFSAQQFPDLHSELNLSSLELGDSALYFCASSVAQDNSPLHFGNGTRLTVT.

This clone was observed a handful of times. J is TRBJ1-5 and V is TRBV19, with a weak D call TRBD1 (5 bases). CDR3 size: 16 residues. V was pared by 5 bases and J by 0 bases, with 14 bases between. CDR1 is LNHDA, CDR2 SQIVND, per germline (reference sequence). The CDR3: CASSPDRHVSNQPQHF. The CDR3 DNA sequence: TGTGCCAGTAGTCCCGACAGACACGTTAGCAATCAGCCCCAGCATTTT.

CDR3 DNA sequence: TGTGCCAGCAGTGGCCGGGCTTGGGGTCAGCCCCAGCATTTT. Translating it yields CASSGRAWGQPQHF. The chain employs TRBV25-1 and TRBJ1-5; no reliable D call. The V gene lost 4 bases and the J gene lost 6 bases, with 13 bases spanning the gap. CDR1 is MGHDK, CDR2 SYGVNS, per germline. This CDR3 region has 14 residues.

This clone was found once. The chain recombines TRBV27 with TRBJ2-5; 7 positions match TRBD2. Germline assignment: CDR1 MNHEY and CDR2 SMNVEV (reference sequence). J gave up 6 bases and V 5 bases, and 9 bases lay outside the gene matches. This CDR3 is built from 14 residues. CDR3 residues: CASSRTSREKTQYF. CDR3 in DNA: TGTGCCAGCAGTCGGACTAGTCGGGAAAAGACCCAGTACTTC.

This rearrangement joins TRBV7-2 to TRBJ1-5; weak D call: TRBD1 (6 bases). The CDR3 is 16 residues long. Germline V lookup: CDR1 SGHTA, CDR2 FQGNSA. Trimming shortened V by 3 bases and J by 1 base, and 13 bases separated the two germline ends. The CDR3 sequence is CASSFSRGASNQPQHF. The CDR3 DNA sequence: TGTGCCAGCAGCTTTTCTCGGGGGGCGAGCAATCAGCCCCAGCATTTT.

The chain has TRBV15 and TRBJ2-3; D may be TRBD2 (5 bases). This CDR3 region has 15 residues. With 3 bases removed from V and 3 bases from J, the gap between germline ends came to 13 bases. CDR1 is LNHNV and CDR2 is YYDKDF in the germline V gene (reference sequence). The CDR3 nucleotides read TGTGCCACCAGCAGTGGACTGTCTGAAACAGATACGCAGTATTTT. The encoded protein is CATSSGLSETDTQYF. The full variable domain, with the rest looked up from reference TRBV15 and TRBJ2-3, is DAMVIQNPRYQVTQFGKPVTLSCSQTLNHNVMYWYQQKSSQAPKLLFHYYDKDFNNEADTPDNFQSRRPNTSFCFLDIRSPGLGDTAMYLCATSSGLSETDTQYFGPGTRLTVL.

V and J are TRBV7-2 and TRBJ2-2; D ambiguous. The CDR3 runs 11 residues. Germline V CDR1 and CDR2: SGHTA, FQGNSA. Trimming stripped 5 bases from V and 9 bases from J, with 7 bases between. Here the CDR3 reads CASSPSRELFF. The CDR3 nucleotides read TGTGCCAGCAGCCCCTCCCGGGAGCTGTTTTTT.